This section outlines one TCR beta chain sequence together with its context. What this receptor recognizes is not known. No per-base quality is available; no much larger clone lies one base away. The sample is drawn from a study of shared clonotypes between healthy human individuals (dated by TCRdb to 2018 to 2021). Study-level background: A couple of women and a few men aged 18 to 49 years were included in the cohort. Blood TCR repertoires of five healthy adults were deeply sequenced to estimate repertoire size and the extent of clonotype sharing between individuals. Libraries were prepared and TCR repertoires were sequenced by different laboratories using diverse techniques, in order to increase sequencing depth and limit assay-specific biases. Leukapheresis yielded between about 0.9 and 9 billion PBMCs per donor. For each donor, three plates each were used for CD4 naive and CD4 memory, two plates were used for CD8 naive, and one plate was used for CD8 memory. The paper as a whole reports these results and caveats: Because the study included a small number of donors, the genetic and exposure-history diversity represented was limited. Clonotypes shared by all four sorted-subset donors showed higher generation probabilities than non-shared clonotypes. Roughly 5% of naive CD4, approximately 3.7% of naive CD8, roughly 2.4% of memory CD4, and approximately 0.39% of memory CD8 clonotypes were shared across four donors. Naive subsets generally had larger estimated clonotype richness than memory subsets did. Only blood was sampled, and tissue TCR repertoires likely differ from those in blood. Even with the large sequencing depth, rarefaction of the sorted-subset datasets indicated that sequencing was incomplete. Pairwise subsampling led to the expectation that sequencing depth would affect the degree of clonotype sharing among donors.

V is clipped by 4 bases and J by 5 bases, and the sequence between their germline boundaries is 14 bases long. CDR1 and CDR2 are drawn from the germline V gene: SGHDN, FVKESK. The CDR3 runs 14 amino acids, cysteine and phenylalanine included. The retained sequence is limited to the CDR3, 42 bases, with the frame set at the first base. TCR CDR3 regions were amplified from genomic DNA by multiplex PCR using the deep immunoSEQ assay. For each cell subset, the extracted genomic DNA was distributed evenly across all wells of several immunoSEQ 96-well plates, and each plate served as one replicate. For sorted subsets, each replicate PCR was loaded with roughly 190 ng genomic DNA, equivalent to 30,000 or so T cell genomes. Purified libraries were measured with a Qubit 3.0 fluorometer, size-checked on a Bioanalyzer 2100, and measured again with the KAPA Library Quantification kit. Every immunoSEQ 96-well plate was sequenced on a separate single-read 150-cycle Illumina NextSeq 550 flow cell. Per the source publication's procedure: The immunoSEQ output contained only junctional sequences without quality scores, so filtering could not match that applied to full-length reads. Sequences were annotated with PyIR, a Python wrapper for IgBLAST v1.9, and V/J genes and CDR3 were assigned using IMGT germline references. Any read was removed if the V/J assignment was weak (E-value above 1e-6), the CDR3 was missing, or the read contained stop codons, out-of-frame junctions, or ambiguous translated residues. A V3J clonotype was defined by an identical inferred V gene, J gene, and CDR3 amino acid sequence. To compute the percentage overlap between repertoires, the number of shared unique clonotypes was divided by the size of the smaller repertoire. Three approaches were used to assess repertoire richness: RTK rarefaction, the Chao1 estimator, and Recon v2.1 estimates of unobserved clonotypes. Generation probabilities for all TCRbeta clonotypes obtained by the gDNA method from several donors were computed using OLGA. TCRdb carries this immuneACCESS record with in-frame sequences only. Its versions omit some clonotypes, under half of them owing to an unresolved V gene in the studies checked, with the rest unexplained. V and J calls and clone size are as listed in that table; D and trimming were resolved from the DNA. Present in this sample are some 1.1 million clones, approximately 80% of which were seen just once. The top ten hold approximately 0.95% of the sample.

Healthy HIV-negative adults with no recently reported acute infections or vaccinations were included as donors. All donors were Caucasian adults living in Nashville, Tennessee, USA. CD4+ T cells were enriched through magnetic negative selection, after which naive cells were positively selected on CD45RA and the remaining negative fraction served as the memory subset. Blood was collected by leukapheresis, and PBMCs were isolated by Ficoll-Histopaque density gradient centrifugation and then cryopreserved in liquid nitrogen vapor phase. Analytical flow cytometry was used to check the purity and quantity of every magnetically sorted T cell population. From each sorted fraction, genomic DNA was isolated and quantified by UV absorbance on a Nanodrop 2000c.

Source material: memory CD4+ T cells from PBMCs. Sample cell subset or site, as interpreted from the label and publication: CD45RA-negative fraction. The sequence links TRBV14 to TRBJ2-5, with no D gene named confidently. This clonotype originated in a man younger than 35 in good health. Some clones in this sample may be carry-over from other donors' samples. The nucleotide sequence reads TGTGCCAGCAGCCTGCGAGCGAGCAGGGAGACCCAGTACTTC. Translated, this gives CASSLRASRETQYF.